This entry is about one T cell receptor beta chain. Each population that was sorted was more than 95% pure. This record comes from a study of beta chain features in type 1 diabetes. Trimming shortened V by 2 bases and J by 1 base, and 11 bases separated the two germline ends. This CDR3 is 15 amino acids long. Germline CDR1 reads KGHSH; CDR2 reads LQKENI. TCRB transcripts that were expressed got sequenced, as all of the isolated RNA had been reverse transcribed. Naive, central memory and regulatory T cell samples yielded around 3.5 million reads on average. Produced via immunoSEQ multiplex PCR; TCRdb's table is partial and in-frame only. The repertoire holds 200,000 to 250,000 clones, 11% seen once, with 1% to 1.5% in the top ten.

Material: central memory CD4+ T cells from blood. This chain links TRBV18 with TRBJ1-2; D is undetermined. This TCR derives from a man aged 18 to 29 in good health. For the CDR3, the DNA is TGTGCCAGCTCACCATTGGGAGAGGTTAACTATGGCTACACCTTC. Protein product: CASSPLGEVNYGYTF.